Listed here are 13 T cell receptor beta chains from one sample, sequenced in a study of T cell responses to AZD1222 COVID-19 vaccine. This table comes from immunoSEQ multiplex PCR, and its TCRdb copy is limited to in-frame clones, with some not included. The table lists roughly 160,000 clones, about 90% of them singletons. The source was peripheral blood, collected on day 0 of MenACWY control vaccination. These receptor sequences come from an adult in good health.

The J gene is TRBJ2-1, the V gene TRBV4-1; 10 bases are shared with TRBD2. CDR3 length equals 16 residues. The germline CDR1 and CDR2 sequences are MGHRA and YSYEKL. V was pared by 0 bases and J by 9 bases, with 8 bases of the junction left unmatched. The CDR3 region has the DNA TGCGCCAGCAGCCAAGAGAGTTCAGCGGGAGGGGTTGAGCAGTTCTTC. Residues: CASSQESSAGGVEQFF.

This chain joins TRBV3-1 (or the pseudogene TRBV3-2) and TRBJ2-5; D is ambiguous. CDR1 and CDR2 (germline): LGHDT, YNNKEL (reference sequence). V lost 2 bases to trimming and J lost 5 bases, with 9 bases between them. The CDR3 is 13 amino acids. CDR3 bases: TGTGCCAGCAGCCAACTCCTTAAGGAGACCCAGTACTTC. Translating gives CASSQLLKETQYF.

This clone has just a few counts. The chain couples TRBV30 to TRBJ2-3; TRBD1 matches 7 bases. The CDR3 is 15 residues long. Trimming cost V 4 bases and J 6 bases; bases outside gene matches: 13. Germline V CDR1 and CDR2: GTSNPN, SVGIG (reference sequence). Written as DNA, the CDR3 is TGTGCCTGGACTAATGGCGGTCTAGGGGGCGATACGCAGTATTTT. Protein: CAWTNGGLGGDTQYF.

The J gene is TRBJ2-1, the V gene TRBV2; 12 nucleotides align to TRBD2. Germline V lookup: CDR1 SNHLY, CDR2 FYNNEI. The CDR3 has 14 residues. V lost 11 bases to trimming and J lost 6 bases; unmatched junction nucleotides: 8. The CDR3 DNA reads TGTGCCGGGGGTAGACTAGCGGGAGTCAATGAGCAGTTCTTC. Translation gives CAGGRLAGVNEQFF.

This chain connects TRBV29-1 to TRBJ1-1; the D is unclear. Germline V lookup: CDR1 SQVTM, CDR2 ANQGSEA. V was cut by 7 bases and J by 1 base, with 10 bases left in between. CDR3 size: 12 residues. The CDR3 loop reads CSGAQANTEAFF. Here the CDR3 DNA reads TGCAGCGGGGCGCAGGCGAACACTGAAGCTTTCTTT.

This rearrangement joins TRBV3-1 (or the pseudogene TRBV3-2) to TRBJ1-5, with 11 bases lining up with TRBD1. Germline trimming cut 5 bases from V and 3 bases from J; bases unmatched to any gene: 3. The CDR3 runs 15 residues. Germline V gene data show CDR1 as LGHDT and CDR2 as YNNKEL (reference sequence). In DNA, the CDR3 is TGTGCCAGCAGCTTGGACAGGGGGCCCAATCAGCCCCAGCATTTT. Its translation is CASSLDRGPNQPQHF.

V is TRBV28 and J is TRBJ1-2, with TRBD1 as a possible D gene (5 bases). Germline loops: CDR1 MDHEN, CDR2 SYDVKM. This CDR3 region has 12 residues. The ends were cut back, 3 bases at V and 6 bases at J, with 8 bases in the middle. The chain's CDR3 is CASSLQGHGYTF. CDR3 coding DNA: TGTGCCAGCAGTTTGCAGGGCCATGGCTACACCTTC.

The chain recombines TRBV28 with TRBJ1-4, with D perhaps matching TRBD1 (5 bases). The germline V gene encodes CDR1 MDHEN and CDR2 SYDVKM. The CDR3 extends over 15 amino acids. V was clipped by 6 bases and J by 2 bases, with 13 bases between them. CDR3 sequence: CASRGRGSTNEKLFF. The CDR3 DNA reads TGTGCCAGCAGGGGTAGGGGATCCACTAATGAAAAACTGTTTTTT.

This sequence joins TRBV5-6 and TRBJ1-4; 11 bases line up with TRBD1. The junction had 7 bases not matched to a gene; V was cut back by 3 bases and J by 3 bases. The CDR3 spans 17 residues. Germline V lookup: CDR1 SGHDT, CDR2 YYEEEE. DNA of the CDR3: TGTGCCAGCAGCTCCCCGGGACAGGGGGTTGCTAATGAAAAACTGTTTTTT. Amino acid sequence: CASSSPGQGVANEKLFF.

The chain is built from TRBV3-1 (or the pseudogene TRBV3-2) and TRBJ2-7; the D is unclear. V lost 4 bases and J 3 bases, leaving 13 bases between the germline ends. The CDR3 sequence is 14 residues long. Germline CDR1 LGHDT, CDR2 YNNKEL (reference sequence). The CDR3 region is CASSPPSQIYEQYF. DNA for the CDR3: TGTGCCAGCAGCCCCCCTTCCCAGATCTACGAGCAGTACTTC.

A remark on this clone: Other DNA sequences in the sample encode the same CDR3. The rearrangement uses TRBV5-5 and TRBJ1-5; possible D gene TRBD1, 6 bases. Per germline, CDR1 SGHKS and CDR2 YYEKEE (reference sequence). The CDR3 consists of 15 residues. V was shortened by 4 bases and J by 0 bases, with 11 bases between the two germline ends. The CDR3 DNA is TGTGCCAGCAGCGCGGGACAAGCTAGCAATCAGCCCCAGCATTTT. It encodes CASSAGQASNQPQHF.

This chain connects TRBV9 to TRBJ2-3; D uncertain. This CDR3 spans 13 amino acids. With 5 bases removed from V and 0 bases from J, the gap between germline ends came to 7 bases. Germline V lookup: CDR1 SGDLS, CDR2 YYNGEE. As DNA, the CDR3 is TGTGCCAGCAGTGACCCAAGCACAGATACGCAGTATTTT. Translation: CASSDPSTDTQYF.

The CDR3 sequence: CASSIGGLSKNIQYF. The CDR3 DNA is TGTGCCAGTAGTATTGGGGGGCTAAGCAAAAACATTCAGTACTTC. The chain is built from TRBV19 and TRBJ2-4; D may correspond to TRBD1 or TRBD2 (6 bases each). The CDR3 has 15 amino acids. V gave up 3 bases and J gave up 3 bases, with 12 bases separating them. The germline gives CDR1 LNHDA, CDR2 SQIVND (reference sequence).